This T cell receptor beta chain was captured in a study of control samples from healthy donors and cancer patients. Profiled with immunoSEQ multiplex PCR; TCRdb holds only in-frame clones, not every one. This sample has roughly 180,000 clones, with 91% found just once. With V trimmed by 4 bases and J by 4 bases, 6 bases remained unmatched. Germline loops: CDR1 LNHDA, CDR2 SQIVND (reference sequence). The CDR3 runs 14 residues. Sequencing was performed on blood. This TCR came from a woman between 40 and 55 years old in good health. The rearrangement uses TRBV19 and TRBJ2-5, with 7 bases that match TRBD1. DNA of the CDR3: TGTGCCAGTAGTACCCCGGCAGGGGGAGAGACCCAGTACTTC. Its protein is CASSTPAGGETQYF.